This T cell receptor (beta chain) derives from a study of blood T cell repertoires in COVID-19. This clone has more than one count but fewer than ten. The repertoire was sequenced with immunoSEQ multiplex PCR; TCRdb's copy has only in-frame clones and lacks some. The table has a few hundred thousand clones, around 84% seen once; the top ten hold around 4.5%. The germline V gene encodes CDR1 SGHAT and CDR2 FQNNGV. There are 14 residues in the CDR3. V lost 1 base and J 4 bases, leaving 10 bases between the germline ends. The TCR comes from a man aged 50 to 60 with acute or convalescent COVID-19. Sequencing was carried out using peripheral blood. The chain uses TRBV11-2 and TRBJ1-2; D unresolved. The CDR3 DNA reads TGTGCCAGCAGCTTAGTACGGGGTTCCTATGGCTACACCTTC. This translates into CASSLVRGSYGYTF.